This TCR beta chain was obtained from a study of blood T cell repertoires in COVID-19 (dated by TCRdb to 2018 to 2021). In the study overall: Collaborator samples came from the United States, Italy and Spain and covered acute and convalescent phases of COVID-19. The material from the prospective study consisted of cDNA or gDNA derived from T cells, B-cell-depleted T cells, or PBMCs. The dataset comprised deeply sampled blood TCRbeta repertoires from subjects exposed to, actively infected with, or recovered from COVID-19. A freely available public database, intended as a resource for researchers studying the immune response to SARS-CoV-2, is where the repertoires were released. Samples came from the ongoing ImmuneRACE study (first 160 participants) plus 1,254 subjects from 6 global collaborators. The sample metadata nearly always contained a de-identified subject ID, COVID-19 status, age in years and sex. Where available, HLA class I and class II types were taken from metadata supplied by the sample provider and were not determined by assay-based typing. What the work shows at the level of the full study, not this receptor alone: How much clinical and demographic metadata was included differed by source and by participant, and the metadata was provided uncurated.

Collaborating institutions collected whole blood in K2EDTA tubes following their own protocols. Collaborator samples were shipped for TCRbeta analysis as frozen whole blood, isolated PBMCs, or DNA extracted from either sample type. This clone was counted once. What this receptor recognizes is not known. Base quality data are lacking; no much larger clone is found one base away. TCRbeta CDR3 regions were amplified from genomic DNA using the immunoSEQ Assay, a bias-controlled multiplex PCR. The study's own analysis went as follows. The number of nucleated cells in each sample was estimated by amplification of reference gene primers within the assay. Sequence reads were collapsed and filtered to measure the absolute abundance of every unique TCRbeta CDR3 rearrangement. For each sample, productive Simpson clonality was calculated by taking the square root of Simpson's diversity index across productive rearrangements. TCRdb's version of the immuneACCESS table is confined to in-frame rearrangements and falls short of the full clone set. An unresolved V gene accounts for under half of the shortfall where checked; the remainder is of unknown origin. Clone size and the V and J calls come from that table; the DNA yielded D and trimming. In this sample the table shows about 59,000 clones, 75% to 95% of which occur a single time. About 15% of the sample is in the top ten clones.

The sequenced material came from peripheral blood. The receptor was derived from a man older than 75 with acute or convalescent COVID-19.

For the CDR3, the sequence is CASSPGPSGELFF. The sequenced DNA: TGTGCCAGCAGTCCAGGCCCCTCCGGGGAGCTGTTTTTT. This receptor chain uses TRBV13 and TRBJ2-2; no D gene call is confident. The CDR3 measures 13 amino acids from cysteine to phenylalanine. Just CDR3 DNA is preserved here, 39 bases in frame from base 1. V and J are truncated by 6 bases and 6 bases respectively, leaving an intervening sequence of 11 bases. Looking up the germline V gene (reference sequence) yields CDR1 PRHDT and CDR2 FYEKMQ.